This TCR beta chain comes out of a study of blood T cell repertoires in COVID-19. Turning to the study itself: Specimens from acute and convalescent COVID-19 originated in the United States, Italy and Spain. PBMCs, B-cell-depleted T cells, or T cells were the source of the cDNA or gDNA that made up the material.

Study processing details: Reference gene primer amplification gave nucleated cell count estimates. Profiling relied on immunoSEQ multiplex PCR, and the TCRdb table lists in-frame clones only, not all of them. V, J and clone size are taken as reported in that table, and D and trimming were inferred from the DNA itself. The table has about 98,000 clones, 70% to 90% seen once; the top ten hold around 4.5%. J lost 6 bases, V lost 4 bases, and 3 bases had no gene match. The CDR3 totals 13 residues. CDR1 is GTSNPN and CDR2 is SVGIG in the germline V gene (reference sequence). This chain links TRBV30 with TRBJ1-4, with 9 bases aligning to TRBD1. Source material: peripheral blood. This TCR came from a man aged 65 to 79 with acute or convalescent COVID-19. DNA of the CDR3: TGTGCCTGGACCCGGGACAGGGATGAAAAACTGTTTTTT. It is translated as CAWTRDRDEKLFF.